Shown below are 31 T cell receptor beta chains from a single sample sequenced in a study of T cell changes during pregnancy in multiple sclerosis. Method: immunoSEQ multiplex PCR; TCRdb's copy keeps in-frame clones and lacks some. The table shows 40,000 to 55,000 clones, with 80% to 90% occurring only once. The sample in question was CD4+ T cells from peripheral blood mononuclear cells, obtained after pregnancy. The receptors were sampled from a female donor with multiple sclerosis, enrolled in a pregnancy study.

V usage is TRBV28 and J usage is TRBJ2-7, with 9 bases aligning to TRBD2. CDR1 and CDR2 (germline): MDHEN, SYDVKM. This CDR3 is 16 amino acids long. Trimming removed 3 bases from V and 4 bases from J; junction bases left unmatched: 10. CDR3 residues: CASSFPLSGGSYEQYF. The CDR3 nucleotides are TGTGCCAGCAGTTTTCCCCTTAGCGGGGGTAGTTACGAGCAGTACTTC.

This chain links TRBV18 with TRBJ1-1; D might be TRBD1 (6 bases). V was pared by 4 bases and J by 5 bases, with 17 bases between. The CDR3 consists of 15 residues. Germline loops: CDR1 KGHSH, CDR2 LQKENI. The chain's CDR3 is CASSLYRAGVTEAFF. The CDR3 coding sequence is TGTGCCAGCTCACTATACAGGGCCGGAGTGACTGAAGCTTTCTTT.

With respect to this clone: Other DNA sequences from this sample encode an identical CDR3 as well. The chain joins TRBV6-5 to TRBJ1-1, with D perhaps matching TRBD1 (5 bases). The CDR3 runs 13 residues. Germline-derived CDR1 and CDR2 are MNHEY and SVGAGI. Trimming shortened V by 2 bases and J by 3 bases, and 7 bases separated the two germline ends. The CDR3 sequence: CASSYRGYTEAFF. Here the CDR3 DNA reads TGTGCCAGCAGTTACAGGGGATACACTGAAGCTTTCTTT.

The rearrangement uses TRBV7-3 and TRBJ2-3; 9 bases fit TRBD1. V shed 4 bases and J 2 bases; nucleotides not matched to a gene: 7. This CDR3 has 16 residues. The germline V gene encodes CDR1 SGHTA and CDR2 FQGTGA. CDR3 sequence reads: CASSSRTGVITDTQYF. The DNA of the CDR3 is TGTGCCAGCAGCTCAAGGACAGGGGTCATCACAGATACGCAGTATTTT.

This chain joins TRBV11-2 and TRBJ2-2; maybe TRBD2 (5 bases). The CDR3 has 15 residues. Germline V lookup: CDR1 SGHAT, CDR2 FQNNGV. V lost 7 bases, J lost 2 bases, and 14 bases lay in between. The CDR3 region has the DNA TGTGCCAGCACCAGAGGAGGTCAAAACACCGGGGAGCTGTTTTTT. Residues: CASTRGGQNTGELFF.

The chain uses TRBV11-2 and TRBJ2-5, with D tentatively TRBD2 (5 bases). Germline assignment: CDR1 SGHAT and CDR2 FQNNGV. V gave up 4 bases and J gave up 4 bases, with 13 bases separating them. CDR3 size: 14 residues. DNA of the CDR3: TGTGCCAGCAGCTCTACGACTAAAGGAGAGACCCAGTACTTC. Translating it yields CASSSTTKGETQYF. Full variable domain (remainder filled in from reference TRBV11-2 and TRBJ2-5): EAGVAQSPRYKIIEKRQSVAFWCNPISGHATLYWYQQILGQGPKLLIQFQNNGVVDDSQLPKDRFSAERLKGVDSTLKIQPAKLEDSAVYLCASSSTTKGETQYFGPGTRLLVL.

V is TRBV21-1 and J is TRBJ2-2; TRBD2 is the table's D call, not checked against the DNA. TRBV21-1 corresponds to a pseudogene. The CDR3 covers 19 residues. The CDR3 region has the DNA TGTGCCAGCAGCAAAAAAAGGTCGAGCGGGACCTCGAACACCGGGGAGCTGTTTTTT. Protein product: CASSKKRSSGTSNTGELFF.

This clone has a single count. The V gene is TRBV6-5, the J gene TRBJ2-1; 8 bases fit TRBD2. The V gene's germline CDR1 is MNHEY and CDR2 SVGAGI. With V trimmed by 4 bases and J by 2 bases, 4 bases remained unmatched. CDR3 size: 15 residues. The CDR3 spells CASSWVAGTYNEQFF. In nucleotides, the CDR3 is TGTGCCAGCAGTTGGGTAGCGGGAACCTACAATGAGCAGTTCTTC.

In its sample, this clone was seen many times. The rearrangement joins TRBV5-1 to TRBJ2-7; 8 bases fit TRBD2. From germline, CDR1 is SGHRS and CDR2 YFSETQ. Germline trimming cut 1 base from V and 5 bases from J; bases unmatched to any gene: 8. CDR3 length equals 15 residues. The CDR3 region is CASSLKSAGVNEQYF. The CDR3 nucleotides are TGCGCCAGCAGCTTGAAGTCAGCGGGAGTGAACGAGCAGTACTTC.

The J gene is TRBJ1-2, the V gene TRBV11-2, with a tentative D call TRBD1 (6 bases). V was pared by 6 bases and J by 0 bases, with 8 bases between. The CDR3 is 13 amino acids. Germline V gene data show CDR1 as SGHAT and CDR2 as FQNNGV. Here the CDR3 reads CASRDRANYGYTF. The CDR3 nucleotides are TGTGCCAGCAGGGACAGAGCTAACTATGGCTACACCTTC.

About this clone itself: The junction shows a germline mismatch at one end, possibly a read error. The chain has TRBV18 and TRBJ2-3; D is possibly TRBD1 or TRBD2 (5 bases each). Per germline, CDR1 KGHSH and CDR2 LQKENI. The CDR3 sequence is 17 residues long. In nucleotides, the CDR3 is TGTGCCGGCTCACCACCGGGGCGCGGCCAAAGCACAGATACGCAGTATTTT. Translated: CAGSPPGRGQSTDTQYF.

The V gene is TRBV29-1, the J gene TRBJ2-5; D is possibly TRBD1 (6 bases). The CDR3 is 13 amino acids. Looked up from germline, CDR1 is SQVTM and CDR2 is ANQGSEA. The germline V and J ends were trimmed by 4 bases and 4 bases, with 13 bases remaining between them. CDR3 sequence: CSVGQAEGETQYF. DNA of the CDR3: TGCAGCGTTGGACAGGCCGAGGGAGAGACCCAGTACTTC.

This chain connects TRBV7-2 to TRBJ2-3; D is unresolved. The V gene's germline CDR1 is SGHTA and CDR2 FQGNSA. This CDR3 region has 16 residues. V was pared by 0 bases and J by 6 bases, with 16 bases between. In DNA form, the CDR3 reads TGTGCCAGCAGCTTAGCCCCCCTAACTTCGGTGGATACGCAGTATTTT. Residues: CASSLAPLTSVDTQYF.

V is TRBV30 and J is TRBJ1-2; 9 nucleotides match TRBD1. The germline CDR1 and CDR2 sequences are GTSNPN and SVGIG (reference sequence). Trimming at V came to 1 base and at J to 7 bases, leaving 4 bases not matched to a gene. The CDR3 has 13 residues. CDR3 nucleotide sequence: TGTGCCTGGAGTGAACAGGGGGCGTCTGGCTACACCTTC. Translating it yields CAWSEQGASGYTF.

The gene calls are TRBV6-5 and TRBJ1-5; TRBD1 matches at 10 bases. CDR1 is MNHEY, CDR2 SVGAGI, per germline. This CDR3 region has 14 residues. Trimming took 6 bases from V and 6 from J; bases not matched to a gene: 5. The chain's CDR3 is CASRRQGAVQPQHF. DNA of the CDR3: TGTGCCAGCAGAAGACAGGGGGCAGTTCAGCCCCAGCATTTT.

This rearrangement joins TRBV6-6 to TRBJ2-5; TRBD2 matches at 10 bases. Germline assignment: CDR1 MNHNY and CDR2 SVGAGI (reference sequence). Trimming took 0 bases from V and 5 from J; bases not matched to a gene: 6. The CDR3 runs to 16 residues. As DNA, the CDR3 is TGTGCCAGCAGTTACTCCGTGCTAGCGGGAGTCGAGACCCAGTACTTC. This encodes CASSYSVLAGVETQYF.

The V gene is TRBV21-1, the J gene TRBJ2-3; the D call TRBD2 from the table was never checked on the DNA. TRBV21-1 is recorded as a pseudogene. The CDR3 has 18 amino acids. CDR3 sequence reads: CASSYTYSGGPSTDTQYF. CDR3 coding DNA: TGTGCCAGCAGCTATACCTACAGCGGGGGACCTAGCACAGATACGCAGTATTTT.

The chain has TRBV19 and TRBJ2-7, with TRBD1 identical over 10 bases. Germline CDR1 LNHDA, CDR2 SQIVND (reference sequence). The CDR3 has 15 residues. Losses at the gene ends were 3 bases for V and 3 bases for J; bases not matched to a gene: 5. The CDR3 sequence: CASSIGDRGNYEQYF. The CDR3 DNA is TGTGCCAGTAGTATCGGGGACAGGGGCAACTACGAGCAGTACTTC.

The CDR3 is CASSPRTGMGSRQFF. The CDR3 nucleotides read TGTGCCAGCAGCCCCCGAACAGGGATGGGGTCTAGGCAGTTCTTC. The J gene is TRBJ2-1, the V gene TRBV7-3; D might be TRBD1 (6 bases). This CDR3 is built from 15 residues. Germline V gene data show CDR1 as SGHTA and CDR2 as FQGTGA. V lost 5 bases and J lost 12, with 23 bases in between.

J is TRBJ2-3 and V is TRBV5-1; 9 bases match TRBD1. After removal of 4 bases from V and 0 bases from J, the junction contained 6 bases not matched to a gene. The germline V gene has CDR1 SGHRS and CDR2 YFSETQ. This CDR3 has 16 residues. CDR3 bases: TGCGCCAGCAGCCCAACCGGGACAGGGAGCACAGATACGCAGTATTTT. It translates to CASSPTGTGSTDTQYF.

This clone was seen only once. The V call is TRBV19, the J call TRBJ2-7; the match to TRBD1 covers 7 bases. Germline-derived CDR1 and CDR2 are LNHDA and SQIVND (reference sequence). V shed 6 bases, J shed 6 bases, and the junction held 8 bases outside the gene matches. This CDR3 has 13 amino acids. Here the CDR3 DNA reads TGTGCCAGTAGCACTACTCGGGACAGCGAGCAGTACTTC. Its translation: CASSTTRDSEQYF.

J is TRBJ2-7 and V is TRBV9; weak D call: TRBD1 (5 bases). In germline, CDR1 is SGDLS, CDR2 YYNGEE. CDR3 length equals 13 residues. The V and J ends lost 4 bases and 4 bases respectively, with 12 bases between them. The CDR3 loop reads CASSRQGAYEQYF. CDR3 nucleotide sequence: TGTGCCAGCAGCCGCCAGGGCGCTTACGAGCAGTACTTC.

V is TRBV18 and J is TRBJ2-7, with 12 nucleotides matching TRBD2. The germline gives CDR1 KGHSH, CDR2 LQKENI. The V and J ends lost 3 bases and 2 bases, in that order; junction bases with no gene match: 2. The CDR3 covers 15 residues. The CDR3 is CASSPASGRAYEQYF. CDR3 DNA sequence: TGTGCCAGCTCACCCGCTAGCGGGAGGGCCTACGAGCAGTACTTC.

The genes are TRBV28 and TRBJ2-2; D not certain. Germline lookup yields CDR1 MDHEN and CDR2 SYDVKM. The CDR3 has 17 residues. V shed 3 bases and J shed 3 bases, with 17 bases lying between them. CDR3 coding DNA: TGTGCCAGCAGTTTTGTGAGAACAGCCCAATACACCGGGGAGCTGTTTTTT. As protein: CASSFVRTAQYTGELFF.

Written as DNA, the CDR3 is TGTGCCAGCAGCCAAGACGGGTCCCCTCCCCAGCCCCAGCATTTT. This sequence encodes CASSQDGSPPQPQHF. The chain links TRBV7-2 to TRBJ1-5; D is ambiguous. V lost 5 bases to trimming and J lost 7 bases, with 18 bases between them. Germline assignment: CDR1 SGHTA and CDR2 FQGNSA. The CDR3 runs 15 residues. Drawing the rest from reference TRBV7-2 and TRBJ1-5, the complete variable domain is GAGVSQSPSNKVTEKGKDVELRCDPISGHTALYWYRQSLGQGLEFLIYFQGNSAPDKSGLPSDRFSAERTGGSVSTLTIQRTQQEDSAVYLCASSQDGSPPQPQHFGDGTRLSIL.

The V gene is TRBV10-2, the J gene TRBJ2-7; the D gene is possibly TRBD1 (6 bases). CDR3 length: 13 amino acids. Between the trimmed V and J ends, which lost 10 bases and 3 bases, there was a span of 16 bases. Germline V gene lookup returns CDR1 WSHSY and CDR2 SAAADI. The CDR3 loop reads CANLAQGCYEQYF. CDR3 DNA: TGCGCCAACCTGGCACAGGGATGCTACGAGCAGTACTTC.

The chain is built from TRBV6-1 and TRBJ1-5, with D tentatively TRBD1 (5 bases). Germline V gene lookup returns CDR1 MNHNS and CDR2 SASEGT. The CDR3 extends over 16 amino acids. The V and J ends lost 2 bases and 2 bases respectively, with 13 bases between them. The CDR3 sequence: CASSERVLQGNQPQHF. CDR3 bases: TGTGCCAGCAGTGAACGGGTCTTACAGGGCAATCAGCCCCAGCATTTT.

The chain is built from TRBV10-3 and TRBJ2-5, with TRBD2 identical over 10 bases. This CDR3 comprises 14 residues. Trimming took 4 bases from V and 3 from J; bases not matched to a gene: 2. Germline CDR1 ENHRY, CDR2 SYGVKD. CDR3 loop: CAISGGTSEETQYF. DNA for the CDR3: TGTGCCATCAGTGGGGGGACTAGCGAAGAGACCCAGTACTTC.

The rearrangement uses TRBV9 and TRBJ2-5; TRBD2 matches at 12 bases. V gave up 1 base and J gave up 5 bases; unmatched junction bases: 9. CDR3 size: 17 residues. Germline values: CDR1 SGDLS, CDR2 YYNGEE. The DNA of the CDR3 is TGTGCCAGCAGCGTATCTGGACTAGCGGGATCTCGGGAGACCCAGTACTTC. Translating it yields CASSVSGLAGSRETQYF.

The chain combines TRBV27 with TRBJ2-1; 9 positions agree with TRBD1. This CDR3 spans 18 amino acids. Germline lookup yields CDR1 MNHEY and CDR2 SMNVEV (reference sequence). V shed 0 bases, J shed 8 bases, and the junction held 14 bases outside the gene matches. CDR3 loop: CASSLSPTPGTGIDEQFF. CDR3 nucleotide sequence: TGTGCCAGCAGTTTATCCCCAACCCCCGGGACAGGGATTGATGAGCAGTTCTTC.

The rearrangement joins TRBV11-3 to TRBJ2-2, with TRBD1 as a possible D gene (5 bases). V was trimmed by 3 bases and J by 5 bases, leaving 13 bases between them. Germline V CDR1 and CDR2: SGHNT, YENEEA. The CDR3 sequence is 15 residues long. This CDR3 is CASSLGGPGTGELFF. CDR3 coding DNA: TGTGCCAGCAGCTTGGGTGGGCCAGGGACCGGGGAGCTGTTTTTT.